The 5 T cell receptor beta chains below were found in one sample sequenced in a study of blood T cell repertoires in COVID-19. The assay was immunoSEQ multiplex PCR, and TCRdb's table has in-frame clones only and misses some. Seen here are 200,000 or so clones, more than 65% observed once, and the top ten hold around 2.4%. The sequencing input was peripheral blood. These receptors were obtained from a man aged 40-55 years who had recovered from COVID-19.

The chain uses TRBV5-4 and TRBJ2-7, with 8 nucleotides matching TRBD1. The trim removed 1 base at V and 2 bases at J, leaving 8 bases unmatched. Germline CDR1 reads SGHNT; CDR2 reads YYREEE (reference sequence). CDR3 length: 16 residues. The CDR3 is CASSLNGRGRAYEQYF. The CDR3, as DNA: TGTGCCAGCAGCTTGAACGGCAGGGGGCGCGCCTACGAGCAGTACTTC.

This clone showed up just a few times. A read error may explain this, as a much larger clone is one base away. The rearrangement uses TRBV10-3 and TRBJ1-1, with unresolved D. The CDR3 is 12 amino acids. Per the germline V gene, CDR1 is ENHRY and CDR2 is SYGVKD. Trimming took 6 bases from V and 1 from J, leaving 6 bases between them. The CDR3 sequence is CAISRGNTEAFF. CDR3 sequence (DNA): TGTGCCATCAGCCGGGGGAACACTGAAGCTTTCTTT.

Remarks on this clone: The DNA is left out, because the CDR3 cannot be placed on it with certainty; the CDR3 is given as TCRdb lists it. The chain is built from TRBV7-2 and TRBJ2-1; the table's D call TRBD2 went unverified against the DNA. From germline, CDR1 is SGHTA and CDR2 FQGNSA. 15 amino acids form the CDR3, both terminal residues included. CDR3 protein: CASSPVAGGASMGFF.

This clone has just one count. This rearrangement joins TRBV11-2 to TRBJ2-7; D is perhaps TRBD2 (6 bases). The CDR3 runs 17 residues. V was pared by 4 bases and J by 1 base, with 20 bases between. Germline V gene data show CDR1 as SGHAT and CDR2 as FQNNGV. The CDR3 reads CASSSRNGGPTSYEQYF. The CDR3, as DNA: TGTGCCAGCAGCTCGAGAAACGGAGGGCCGACATCCTACGAGCAGTACTTC.

J is TRBJ2-1 and V is TRBV15; weak D call: TRBD2 (6 bases). CDR1 is LNHNV and CDR2 is YYDKDF in the germline V gene (reference sequence). The CDR3 contains 13 residues. The V end lost 0 bases, the J end lost 9 bases, and 9 bases lay between the germline ends. CDR3 coding DNA: TGTGCCACCAGCAGAGAGTTGGAGGGTGAGCAGTTCTTC. Amino acid sequence: CATSRELEGEQFF.